Presented here are 10 T cell receptor beta chains from one specimen sequenced in a study of T cell responses to AZD1222 COVID-19 vaccine. Only in-frame clones appear in the TCRdb table, and some are missing; sequencing was by immunoSEQ multiplex PCR. The sample yields around 160,000 clones, approximately 88% seen once. The source was peripheral blood, collected on day 0 of AZD1222 vaccination. These receptors were obtained from an adult in good health.

This rearrangement joins TRBV29-1 to TRBJ1-1, with 10 bases identical to TRBD1. CDR1 is SQVTM and CDR2 is ANQGSEA in the germline V gene. The V gene end was trimmed by 8 bases and the J gene end by 3 bases; junction bases not matched to a gene: 6. This CDR3 has 13 amino acids. The CDR3 is CSSQDRGHTEAFF. CDR3 DNA: TGCAGCTCCCAAGACAGGGGGCACACTGAAGCTTTCTTT.

The chain links TRBV18 to TRBJ1-1; D is unclear. Between the trimmed V and J ends, which lost 6 bases and 7 bases, there was a span of 12 bases. Germline loops: CDR1 KGHSH, CDR2 LQKENI. CDR3 size: 12 residues. The CDR3 DNA reads TGTGCCAGCTCGTCGGCAGGAAATGAAGCTTTCTTT. Protein product: CASSSAGNEAFF.

Only one count was recorded for this clone. The chain couples TRBV5-4 to TRBJ2-2, with D perhaps matching TRBD2 (6 bases). The CDR3 sequence is 13 residues long. Trimming removed 3 bases at V and 5 bases at J, with 8 bases between. Germline-derived CDR1 and CDR2 are SGHNT and YYREEE (reference sequence). CDR3 residues: CASSWEATGELFF. CDR3 coding DNA: TGTGCCAGCAGCTGGGAGGCTACCGGGGAGCTGTTTTTT.

This clone showed up just a few times. The chain is built from TRBV5-6 and TRBJ1-5; 10 bases are shared with TRBD1. This CDR3 is built from 16 residues. The junction had 3 bases not matched to a gene; V was cut back by 1 base and J by 2 bases. Germline V gene sequence: CDR1 SGHDT, CDR2 YYEEEE. The chain's CDR3 is CASSLRQGAGNQPQHF. The CDR3 DNA follows: TGTGCCAGCAGCTTGAGACAGGGGGCAGGCAATCAGCCCCAGCATTTT.

Written as DNA, the CDR3 is TGTGCCAGTGGGAAGGGAGGTAACTATGGCTACACCTTC. Translating gives CASGKGGNYGYTF. The chain joins TRBV19 to TRBJ1-2; D ambiguous. Trimming took 8 bases from V and 1 from J, leaving 11 bases between them. Germline V lookup: CDR1 LNHDA, CDR2 SQIVND (reference sequence). The CDR3 runs 13 residues.

V usage is TRBV5-4 and J usage is TRBJ2-7; 7 bases agree with TRBD1. The CDR3 has 15 amino acids. The V segment lost 0 bases and the J segment 0 bases; nucleotides outside the gene matches: 3. Germline V gene sequence: CDR1 SGHNT, CDR2 YYREEE (reference sequence). The DNA of the CDR3 is TGTGCCAGCAGCTTGGTGGGGGACAGCTCCTACGAGCAGTACTTC. This sequence encodes CASSLVGDSSYEQYF.

This clone was counted a single time. The genes are TRBV12-3 or TRBV12-4 and TRBJ1-2; D is ambiguous. Deletions cut 1 base from V and 8 bases from J, with 11 bases between. CDR3 length equals 13 residues. The CDR3 DNA follows: TGTGCCAGCAGTTTAGGTGAGCGAGGCGGCTACACCTTC. Amino acid sequence: CASSLGERGGYTF.

The chain carries TRBV4-3 and TRBJ2-7; no firm D call. V gave up 0 bases and J gave up 4 bases, with 13 bases separating them. Germline-derived CDR1 and CDR2 are LGHNA and YSLEER. The CDR3 length is 15 residues. The CDR3 reads CASSQDLGQNYEQYF. CDR3 DNA: TGCGCCAGCAGCCAAGACCTCGGGCAGAATTACGAGCAGTACTTC.

The genes are TRBV4-1 and TRBJ2-3; unclear D gene. The CDR3 spans 17 residues. V was pared by 1 base and J by 1 base, with 15 bases between. Germline V CDR1 and CDR2: MGHRA, YSYEKL. The CDR3 sequence: CASSQAVGRSGTDTQYF. CDR3 DNA: TGCGCCAGCAGCCAAGCCGTGGGTAGGAGCGGCACAGATACGCAGTATTTT.

This clone was seen a single time. In DNA, the CDR3 is TGTGCCAGCAGCCAAAGTAGGGAATCACCCCTCCACTTT. Protein: CASSQSRESPLHF. V gene TRBV3-1 (or the pseudogene TRBV3-2) combines with J gene TRBJ1-6; no firm D call. Germline CDR1 is LGHDT and CDR2 is YNNKEL (reference sequence). The CDR3 consists of 13 residues. The V gene lost 2 bases and the J gene lost 10 bases, with 9 bases spanning the gap.